The clone carrying this T cell receptor (beta chain) was counted a single time. Its antigen is not known. Sequencing of DNA taken from cultured CD4+ T cells relied on the Oncomine TCR Beta short-read assay. Via MiXCR, TCRdb re-called the PCR reads, giving one row per CDR3 protein. The repertoire holds under 7,500 distinct CDR3 sequences, with roughly 80% as singletons. The source of the sample is a study of vaccination and CD4 T cells after COVID-19. Study-level background: The post-COVID sampling time was a median roughly 100 days after diagnosis, ranging from 35 to 161. Findings and limits, study-wide: In median terms, SARS-CoV-2-reactive clonotypes went from about 20 to 38, a nonsignificant rise.

Sample treatment: roughly 10-day PBMC culture with coronavirus spike peptide pools or control peptides (ViraFEST assay). This clonotype was sampled from a human donor who had recovered from COVID-19. Sequencing input: CD4+ T cells from blood, cultured in vitro.

This CDR3 is CASSLETGGVSPLHF. CDR3 coding DNA: TGTGCCAGCAGCTTAGAGACAGGGGGGGTTTCACCCCTCCACTTT. The rearrangement links TRBV7-9 to TRBJ1-6; TRBD1 matches 9 bases. Per germline, CDR1 SEHNR and CDR2 FQNEAQ (reference sequence). V lost 1 base and J lost 9; bases outside the gene matches: 4. CDR3 length equals 15 residues.